The next 16 T cell receptor beta chains were all read from a single sample in a study of a mutant IDH1 vaccine in newly diagnosed glioma. No antigen has been assigned to these receptors. The protocol was immunoSEQ multiplex PCR, while the TCRdb copy is restricted to in-frame clones and leaves out a portion. The table shows roughly 34,000 clones, with roughly 54% occurring only once. Time point defined: week 5, during vaccination. Every single dose of the vaccine, 300 ug of mutant IDH1 20-mer peptide, came with topical imiquimod. Sequenced here: PBMCs, sampled from a glioma patient whose treatment included an IDH1 peptide vaccine. The receptors were gathered from a woman aged 18-29 years with glioma.

J is TRBJ2-3 and V is TRBV15; D remains unclear. V was trimmed by 1 base and J by 2 bases, leaving 13 bases between them. CDR1 LNHNV and CDR2 YYDKDF come from the germline V gene (reference sequence). The CDR3 is 16 residues long. DNA for the CDR3: TGTGCCACCAGCAGAGGCACAATGAAAGTCACAGATACGCAGTATTTT. It is translated as CATSRGTMKVTDTQYF.

In its sample, this clone was seen a few times. The chain uses TRBV5-1 and TRBJ2-1, with 7 bases identical to TRBD2. Germline-derived CDR1 and CDR2 are SGHRS and YFSETQ. The CDR3 covers 16 residues. V shed 0 bases and J 6 bases; nucleotides not matched to a gene: 9. Written as DNA, the CDR3 is TGCGCCAGCAGCTTGGACCGGGGAGGGTATACCAATGAGCAGTTCTTC. Translated: CASSLDRGGYTNEQFF.

This clone came up a few times. Its ends do not fully match the called genes, so a read error is possible. The gene calls are TRBV7-7 and TRBJ2-7; D unresolved. This CDR3 region has 14 residues. Per germline, CDR1 SSHAT and CDR2 FNYEAQ (reference sequence). The CDR3 protein is CASSSSPQTYEQYF. CDR3 DNA: TGTGCTAGCAGCTCCTCCCCCCAGACCTACGAGCAGTACTTC.

This chain uses TRBV7-2 with TRBJ1-3; weak D call: TRBD1 (6 bases). CDR1 is SGHTA and CDR2 is FQGNSA in the germline V gene. Trimming removed 2 bases at V and 1 base at J, with 6 bases between. CDR3 length: 14 amino acids. CDR3 region: CASSLQGSGNTIYF. The CDR3 DNA follows: TGTGCCAGCAGCTTACAGGGGTCTGGAAACACCATATATTTT.

The rearrangement uses TRBV5-5 and TRBJ2-5, with D maybe TRBD1 (6 bases). Germline CDR1 SGHKS, CDR2 YYEKEE (reference sequence). The CDR3 is made up of 15 amino acids. V was shortened by 3 bases and J by 2 bases, with 14 bases between the two germline ends. CDR3 amino acids: CASSSEGQPQETQYF. Here the CDR3 DNA reads TGTGCCAGCAGCTCCGAAGGACAGCCTCAAGAGACCCAGTACTTC.

The rearrangement links TRBV5-1 to TRBJ2-3; 7 nucleotides agree with TRBD2. This CDR3 has 18 amino acids. In germline, CDR1 is SGHRS, CDR2 YFSETQ. The V gene end was trimmed by 0 bases and the J gene end by 6 bases; junction bases not matched to a gene: 16. The CDR3 DNA reads TGCGCCAGCAGCTTGGAGCCGGGGGGAGGGACTTCGGCGGATACGCAGTATTTT. This encodes CASSLEPGGGTSADTQYF.

J is TRBJ1-5 and V is TRBV7-8, with TRBD1 as a possible D gene (6 bases). CDR3 length equals 15 residues. Trimming removed 3 bases from V and 4 bases from J, with 13 bases in between. CDR1 is SGHVS and CDR2 is FQNEAQ in the germline V gene. CDR3 sequence reads: CASSFLDRQNQPQHF. CDR3 DNA: TGTGCCAGCAGCTTCCTCGACAGGCAAAATCAGCCCCAGCATTTT.

This clone was seen once. The rearrangement uses TRBV6-5 and TRBJ2-3; TRBD1 or TRBD2 may be the D gene (5 bases each). CDR1 MNHEY and CDR2 SVGAGI come from the germline V gene. Trimming stripped 7 bases from V and 4 bases from J, with 18 bases between. The CDR3 length is 15 residues. CDR3 amino acids: CASTDMGVGPDTQYF. Written as DNA, the CDR3 is TGTGCCAGCACCGACATGGGGGTGGGGCCAGATACGCAGTATTTT.

The chain is built from TRBV6-1 and TRBJ2-1; D may be TRBD2 (7 bases). The CDR3 runs 14 residues. Germline V CDR1 and CDR2: MNHNS, SASEGT. V shed 8 bases and J shed 9 bases, with 20 bases lying between them. CDR3: CASGLGGGSPEQFF. The DNA of the CDR3 is TGTGCCAGCGGCCTTGGGGGGGGCTCCCCTGAGCAGTTCTTC.

This chain connects TRBV28 to TRBJ2-1; D not certain. This CDR3 is built from 14 residues. Per germline, CDR1 MDHEN and CDR2 SYDVKM. With 4 bases removed from V and 3 bases from J, the gap between germline ends came to 10 bases. CDR3 nucleotides: TGTGCCAGCAGTTCCCCCGAGATCTACAATGAGCAGTTCTTC. This codes for CASSSPEIYNEQFF.

The chain has TRBV6-6 and TRBJ1-1, with D perhaps TRBD1 (5 bases). The CDR3 is made up of 11 amino acids. Trimming removed 6 bases from V and 8 bases from J, with 10 bases in between. CDR1 is MNHNY and CDR2 is SVGAGI in the germline V gene (reference sequence). CDR3 protein: CASSMYREAFF. The CDR3 DNA sequence: TGTGCCAGCAGCATGTACAGGGAAGCTTTCTTT.

This clone was observed a handful of times. V and J are TRBV9 and TRBJ2-7, with D maybe TRBD2 (6 bases). V was shortened by 0 bases and J by 6 bases, with 13 bases between the two germline ends. Germline values: CDR1 SGDLS, CDR2 YYNGEE. The CDR3 sequence is 14 residues long. This CDR3 reads CASSVATGGAEQYF. The CDR3 DNA reads TGTGCCAGCAGCGTAGCTACAGGAGGGGCCGAGCAGTACTTC.

A remark on this clone: The germline gene is not matched at one end of the junction; a read error may be the cause. The CDR3 loop reads CASSQGRDRNSGYTF. The CDR3 DNA is TGCGCCAGCAGCCAAGGACGGGACAGAAACTCTGGCTACACCTTC. The chain has TRBV4-1 and TRBJ1-2; TRBD1 aligns across 7 bases. The CDR3 covers 15 residues. CDR1 is MGHRA, CDR2 YSYEKL, per germline.

The chain has TRBV7-6 and TRBJ1-2, with D maybe TRBD1 (5 bases). Germline CDR1 SGHVS, CDR2 FNYEAQ. V dropped 1 base and J dropped 4 bases, with 13 bases sitting between them. The length of the CDR3 is 15 residues. DNA of the CDR3: TGTGCCAGCAGCTTAGGGCAGGGCCAAACCTATGGCTACACCTTC. Encoded protein: CASSLGQGQTYGYTF.

The chain carries TRBV5-4 and TRBJ1-1; D ambiguous. In germline, CDR1 is SGHNT, CDR2 YYREEE (reference sequence). There are 14 residues in the CDR3. The V end was cut by 0 bases, the J end by 1 base, with 7 bases between. As DNA, the CDR3 is TGTGCCAGCAGCTTGGCCCAAACGAACACTGAAGCTTTCTTT. Translated, it gives CASSLAQTNTEAFF.

The chain uses TRBV19 and TRBJ1-1; TRBD1 aligns across 7 bases. With 5 bases clipped from V and 3 bases from J, the junction kept 3 bases outside the gene matches. Germline CDR1 LNHDA, CDR2 SQIVND (reference sequence). The length of the CDR3 is 13 residues. The CDR3 DNA is TGTGCCAGTAGTCACACAGGGGACACTGAAGCTTTCTTT. Translating it yields CASSHTGDTEAFF.